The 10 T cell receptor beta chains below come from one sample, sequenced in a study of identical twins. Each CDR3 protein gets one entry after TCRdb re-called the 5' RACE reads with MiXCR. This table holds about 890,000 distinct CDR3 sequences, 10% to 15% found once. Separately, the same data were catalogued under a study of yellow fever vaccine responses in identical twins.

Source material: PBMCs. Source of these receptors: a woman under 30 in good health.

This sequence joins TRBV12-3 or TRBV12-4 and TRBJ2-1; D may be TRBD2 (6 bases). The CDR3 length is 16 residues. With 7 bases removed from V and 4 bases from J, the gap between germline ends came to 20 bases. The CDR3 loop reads CASKGAAGKAYNEQFF. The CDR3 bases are TGTGCCAGCAAGGGAGCGGCGGGGAAGGCATACAATGAGCAGTTCTTC.

The CDR3 is CASWTGARGSNQPQHF. The CDR3 bases are TGTGCCAGTTGGACAGGGGCGCGGGGTAGCAATCAGCCCCAGCATTTT. The chain employs TRBV19 and TRBJ1-5; 9 bases agree with TRBD1. The germline V gene encodes CDR1 LNHDA and CDR2 SQIVND (reference sequence). The CDR3 loop spans 16 amino acids. The trim removed 8 bases at V and 0 bases at J, leaving 8 bases unmatched.

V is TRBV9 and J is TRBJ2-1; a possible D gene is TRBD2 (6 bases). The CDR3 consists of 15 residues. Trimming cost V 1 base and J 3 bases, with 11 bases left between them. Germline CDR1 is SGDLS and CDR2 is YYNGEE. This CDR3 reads CASSVYGTVYNEQFF. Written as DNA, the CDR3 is TGTGCCAGCAGCGTATATGGGACTGTCTACAATGAGCAGTTCTTC.

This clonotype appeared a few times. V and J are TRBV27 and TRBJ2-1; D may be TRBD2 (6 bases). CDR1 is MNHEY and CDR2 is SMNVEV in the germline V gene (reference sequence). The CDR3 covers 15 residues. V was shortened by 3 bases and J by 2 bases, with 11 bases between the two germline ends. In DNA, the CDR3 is TGTGCCAGCAGTTTTGAGCGGGCAGCCTACAATGAGCAGTTCTTC. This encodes CASSFERAAYNEQFF.

The CDR3 sequence: CAISESVVGGWNTEAFF. As DNA, the CDR3 is TGTGCCATCAGTGAGTCAGTAGTTGGGGGCTGGAACACTGAAGCTTTCTTT. This chain joins TRBV10-3 and TRBJ1-1; D is perhaps TRBD1 (6 bases). CDR1 ENHRY and CDR2 SYGVKD come from the germline V gene. V lost 0 bases and J lost 1, with 15 bases in between. The CDR3 is 17 residues long.

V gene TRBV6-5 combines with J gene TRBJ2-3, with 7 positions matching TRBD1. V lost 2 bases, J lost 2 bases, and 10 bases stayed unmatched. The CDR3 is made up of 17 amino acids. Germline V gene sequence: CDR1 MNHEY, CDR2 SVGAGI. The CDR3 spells CASSYPPTGTPTDTQYF. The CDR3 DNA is TGTGCCAGCAGTTACCCCCCGACAGGGACCCCCACAGATACGCAGTATTTT.

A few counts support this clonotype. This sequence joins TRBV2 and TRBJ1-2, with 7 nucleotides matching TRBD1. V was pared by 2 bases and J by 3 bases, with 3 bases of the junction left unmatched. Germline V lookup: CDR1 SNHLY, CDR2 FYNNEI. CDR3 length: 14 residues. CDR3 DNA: TGTGCCAGCAGTGAATTTCAGGGGGACTATGGCTACACCTTC. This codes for CASSEFQGDYGYTF. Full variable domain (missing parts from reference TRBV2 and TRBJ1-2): EPEVTQTPSHQVTQMGQEVILRCVPISNHLYFYWYRQILGQKVEFLVSFYNNEISEKSEIFDDQFSVERPDGSNFTLKIRSTKLEDSAMYFCASSEFQGDYGYTFGSGTRLTVV.

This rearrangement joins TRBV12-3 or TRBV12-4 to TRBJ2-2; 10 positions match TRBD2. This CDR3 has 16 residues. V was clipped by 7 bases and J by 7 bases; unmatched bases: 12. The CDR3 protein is CASTSGGAQSGGELFF. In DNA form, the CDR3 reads TGTGCCAGCACAAGCGGGGGGGCCCAAAGCGGCGGGGAGCTGTTTTTT.

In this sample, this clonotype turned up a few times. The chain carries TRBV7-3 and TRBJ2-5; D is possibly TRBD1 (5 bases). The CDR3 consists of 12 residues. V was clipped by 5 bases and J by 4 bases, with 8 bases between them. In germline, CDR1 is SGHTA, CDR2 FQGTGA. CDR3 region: CASSVDRETQYF. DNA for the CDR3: TGTGCCAGCAGCGTCGACAGAGAGACCCAGTACTTC.

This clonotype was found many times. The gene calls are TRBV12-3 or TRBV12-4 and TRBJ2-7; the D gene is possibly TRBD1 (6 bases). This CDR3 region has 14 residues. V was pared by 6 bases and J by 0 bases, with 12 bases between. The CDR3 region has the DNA TGTGCCAGCAGCAAGGGACACTCCTCCTACGAGCAGTACTTC. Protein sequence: CASSKGHSSYEQYF.